Shown below are 24 T cell receptor beta chains from a single sample sequenced in a study of shared clonotypes between healthy human individuals. Clones were sequenced by immunoSEQ multiplex PCR, and TCRdb holds only the in-frame ones, with some missing. Here the sample spans approximately 2.5 million clones, 80% to 95% being singletons. The sequenced sample was naive CD4+ T cells from PBMCs. Specified subset: CD45RA+ positively selected. The receptors come from a man aged 18 to 29 in good health. Some clones in this sample may be carry-over from other donors' samples.

The chain is built from TRBV15 and TRBJ2-1; D is perhaps TRBD1 (5 bases). Per germline, CDR1 LNHNV and CDR2 YYDKDF (reference sequence). V lost 0 bases and J lost 6, with 6 bases in between. The CDR3 sequence is 13 residues long. This CDR3 is CATSRDGANEQFF. DNA of the CDR3: TGTGCCACCAGCAGAGATGGGGCCAATGAGCAGTTCTTC.

The sample holds one count of this clone. The chain links TRBV5-1 to TRBJ2-7, with 7 nucleotides matching TRBD1. V trimming: 2 bases; J trimming: 5 bases; junction bases outside the gene matches: 1. Germline V gene data show CDR1 as SGHRS and CDR2 as YFSETQ. CDR3 length: 12 amino acids. Here the CDR3 DNA reads TGCGCCAGCAGCTTCACAGGGGACGAGCAGTACTTC. Translated: CASSFTGDEQYF.

The chain uses TRBV7-8 and TRBJ1-5; a weak D match, TRBD1 (5 bases). Germline CDR1 and CDR2: SGHVS and FQNEAQ. Trimming shortened V by 0 bases and J by 5 bases, and 14 bases separated the two germline ends. The CDR3 contains 16 residues. This CDR3 reads CASSLADSRGYQPQHF. The CDR3 DNA follows: TGTGCCAGCAGCTTAGCTGACTCAAGGGGTTATCAGCCCCAGCATTTT.

V is TRBV9 and J is TRBJ2-1; 11 nucleotides line up with TRBD2. The CDR3 has 15 residues. The germline gives CDR1 SGDLS, CDR2 YYNGEE. V trimming: 4 bases; J trimming: 4 bases; junction bases outside the gene matches: 4. DNA for the CDR3: TGTGCCAGCAGCCTCATAGCGGGAGGGTACAATGAGCAGTTCTTC. Its translation: CASSLIAGGYNEQFF.

The rearrangement uses TRBV10-1 and TRBJ1-5, with 7 positions matching TRBD1. V was pared by 4 bases and J by 4 bases, with 13 bases of the junction left unmatched. This CDR3 spans 17 amino acids. The germline gives CDR1 WNHNN, CDR2 SYGVQD (reference sequence). The CDR3 sequence is CASSVRQGGVRNQPQHF. DNA for the CDR3: TGCGCCAGCAGTGTAAGACAGGGTGGAGTTCGGAATCAGCCCCAGCATTTT.

The chain joins TRBV4-1 to TRBJ1-5, with D perhaps TRBD1 (6 bases). The CDR3 is 17 residues long. Per the germline V gene, CDR1 is MGHRA and CDR2 is YSYEKL. Trimming removed 5 bases from V and 10 bases from J, with 27 bases in between. The CDR3 DNA reads as TGCGCCAGCAGCTCGTCGACGTCCACAGGGTCTCTCAGCCCCCAGCATTTT. Its protein is CASSSSTSTGSLSPQHF.

A remark on this clone: One end of the junction fails to match germline, which may point to a read error. V usage is TRBV4-1 and J usage is TRBJ1-4; D is perhaps TRBD1 (6 bases). There are 15 residues in the CDR3. CDR1 is MGHRA and CDR2 is YSYEKL in the germline V gene. This chain's CDR3 is CASSQVGTSNEKLFF. The CDR3 DNA is TGCGCCAGCAGTCAAGTTGGGACATCTAATGAAAAACTGTTTTTT.

This clone came up once. The chain links TRBV19 to TRBJ1-2; unclear D gene. V was cut by 0 bases and J by 4 bases, with 15 bases left in between. Germline values: CDR1 LNHDA, CDR2 SQIVND (reference sequence). The CDR3 extends over 16 amino acids. CDR3 in DNA: TGTGCCAGTAGTATAGATCGTTCTCGGGTTTCCTATGGCTACACCTTC. It encodes CASSIDRSRVSYGYTF.

V gene TRBV7-3 combines with J gene TRBJ1-1, with D hard to call. The germline V gene has CDR1 SGHTA and CDR2 FQGTGA. The CDR3 extends over 18 amino acids. Trimming stripped 5 bases from V and 1 base from J, with 23 bases between. CDR3 nucleotide sequence: TGTGCCAGCAGCCGAGTAGCGAAGACAACCACCAAGAACACTGAAGCTTTCTTT. It encodes CASSRVAKTTTKNTEAFF.

The rearrangement links TRBV28 to TRBJ2-7; 12 nucleotides line up with TRBD2. Germline V gene lookup returns CDR1 MDHEN and CDR2 SYDVKM. The CDR3 covers 14 residues. V lost 4 bases, J lost 5 bases, and 3 bases stayed unmatched. This chain's CDR3 is CASSSTSGRNEQYF. DNA of the CDR3: TGTGCCAGCAGTTCCACTAGCGGGAGGAACGAGCAGTACTTC.

This chain joins TRBV7-9 and TRBJ1-1; possibly TRBD1 for D (5 bases). V lost 7 bases, J lost 7 bases, and 13 bases lay in between. The length of the CDR3 is 12 residues. Germline loops: CDR1 SEHNR, CDR2 FQNEAQ (reference sequence). The chain's CDR3 is CASNTVGGEAFF. The CDR3, as DNA: TGTGCCAGCAACACGGTCGGGGGTGAAGCTTTCTTT.

For this clone: Other DNA sequences in the same sample also yield this CDR3. The chain has TRBV9 and TRBJ2-1, with 13 bases fitting TRBD2. With V trimmed by 3 bases and J by 6 bases, 0 bases remained unmatched. The CDR3 is 14 amino acids. The germline CDR1 and CDR2 sequences are SGDLS and YYNGEE. CDR3 residues: CASSGTSGSNEQFF. CDR3 coding DNA: TGTGCCAGCAGCGGGACTAGCGGGAGCAATGAGCAGTTCTTC.

The CDR3 nucleotides read TGTGCCAGCAGCCAAGGCCGGGGACTAGCGGGAGCCCTCAACTACGAGCAGTACTTC. The encoded protein is CASSQGRGLAGALNYEQYF. This chain uses TRBV14 with TRBJ2-7; the match to TRBD2 covers 14 bases. Per the germline V gene, CDR1 is SGHDN and CDR2 is FVKESK. After removal of 1 base from V and 3 bases from J, the junction contained 11 bases not matched to a gene. The CDR3 loop spans 19 amino acids.

The chain has TRBV6-1 and TRBJ2-1; D is unresolved. Trimming took 0 bases from V and 16 from J, leaving 13 bases between them. This CDR3 comprises 12 residues. CDR1 and CDR2 (germline): MNHNS, SASEGT. The CDR3 sequence is CASSEASFPTFF. As DNA, the CDR3 is TGTGCCAGCAGTGAAGCTAGCTTCCCAACCTTCTTC.

Note on this clone: The same CDR3 arises from other DNA sequences in this sample as well. The chain has TRBV14 and TRBJ2-4; D gene ambiguous. The V and J ends lost 1 base and 2 bases respectively, with 6 bases between them. CDR1 and CDR2 from the germline V gene are SGHDN and FVKESK. The CDR3 is 14 residues long. CDR3 bases: TGTGCCAGCAGCCAAGTGGGGTCCAAAAACATTCAGTACTTC. Translation gives CASSQVGSKNIQYF.

This sequence joins TRBV5-1 and TRBJ2-2; D not resolved. Germline V gene data show CDR1 as SGHRS and CDR2 as YFSETQ. Trimming stripped 4 bases from V and 0 bases from J, with 7 bases between. The CDR3 is made up of 14 amino acids. CDR3 in amino acids: CASSQTPNTGELFF. DNA for the CDR3: TGCGCCAGCAGCCAGACACCGAACACCGGGGAGCTGTTTTTT. The full variable domain, rest sourced from reference TRBV5-1 and TRBJ2-2, is KAGVTQTPRYLIKTRGQQVTLSCSPISGHRSVSWYQQTPGQGLQFLFEYFSETQRNKGNFPGRFSGRQFSNSRSEMNVSTLELGDSALYLCASSQTPNTGELFFGEGSRLTVL.

The gene calls are TRBV4-3 and TRBJ2-7; no clear D gene. CDR1 is LGHNA, CDR2 YSLEER, per germline. There are 13 residues in the CDR3. Trimming took 2 bases from V and 3 from J, leaving 8 bases between them. The CDR3: CASSQFDNYEQYF. CDR3 DNA sequence: TGCGCCAGCAGCCAATTTGACAACTACGAGCAGTACTTC.

J is TRBJ1-5 and V is TRBV9; 7 bases map to TRBD1. V shed 5 bases and J 2 bases; nucleotides not matched to a gene: 7. This CDR3 has 15 residues. Germline V gene data show CDR1 as SGDLS and CDR2 as YYNGEE. The CDR3, as DNA: TGTGCCAGCAGTCGACAGGGTTTGGGCAATCAGCCCCAGCATTTT. Amino acid sequence: CASSRQGLGNQPQHF. The full variable domain, completed using reference TRBV9 and TRBJ1-5, is DSGVTQTPKHLITATGQRVTLRCSPRSGDLSVYWYQQSLDQGLQFLIQYYNGEERAKGNILERFSAQQFPDLHSELNLSSLELGDSALYFCASSRQGLGNQPQHFGDGTRLSIL.

This clone has only one observation. The chain uses TRBV2 and TRBJ2-7; tentatively, D is TRBD1 or TRBD2 (6 bases each). Trimming removed 6 bases at V and 9 bases at J, with 15 bases between. Per the germline V gene, CDR1 is SNHLY and CDR2 is FYNNEI. The length of the CDR3 is 12 residues. The CDR3 DNA reads as TGTGCCAGCAGGGGGGGCGTGGAGGTGCAGTACTTC. It encodes CASRGGVEVQYF.

This clone has more than one count but fewer than ten. The same CDR3 also results from other DNA sequences found in this sample. This sequence joins TRBV7-9 and TRBJ1-4; 8 bases line up with TRBD1. Trimming removed 5 bases from V and 4 bases from J; junction bases left unmatched: 3. The length of the CDR3 is 14 residues. Germline V gene sequence: CDR1 SEHNR, CDR2 FQNEAQ (reference sequence). Here the CDR3 reads CASSLGQGNEKLFF. CDR3 sequence (DNA): TGTGCCAGCAGCCTCGGACAGGGTAATGAAAAACTGTTTTTT.

The J gene is TRBJ1-1, the V gene TRBV19; D remains ambiguous. The germline V gene has CDR1 LNHDA and CDR2 SQIVND (reference sequence). Trimming pared 5 bases from V and 1 base from J, leaving 17 bases between. The CDR3 length is 16 residues. The CDR3 nucleotides are TGTGCCAGTAGTTCCGGGCTCCAGACGGGGAACACTGAAGCTTTCTTT. It yields the protein CASSSGLQTGNTEAFF.

CDR3 DNA sequence: TGCGCCAGCAGCTTGGACTCGCCACGATCTTCGGATGAGCAGTTCTTC. Protein sequence: CASSLDSPRSSDEQFF. The chain couples TRBV5-1 to TRBJ2-1; no clear D gene. The CDR3 loop spans 16 amino acids. Germline V lookup: CDR1 SGHRS, CDR2 YFSETQ. Trimming cost V 0 bases and J 8 bases, with 18 bases left between them.

As for this clone: This same CDR3 is encoded by further DNA sequences in the sample. The gene calls are TRBV29-1 and TRBJ1-1; D gene ambiguous. With 2 bases removed from V and 0 bases from J, the gap between germline ends came to 7 bases. Per germline, CDR1 SQVTM and CDR2 ANQGSEA. This CDR3 has 13 residues. This CDR3 reads CSVERVMNTEAFF. DNA for the CDR3: TGCAGCGTTGAAAGGGTCATGAACACTGAAGCTTTCTTT.

The chain is built from TRBV28 and TRBJ2-5; D is possibly TRBD1 (7 bases). Germline CDR1 reads MDHEN; CDR2 reads SYDVKM. The CDR3 has 14 residues. Trimming shortened V by 7 bases and J by 6 bases, and 18 bases separated the two germline ends. The CDR3 nucleotides are TGTGCCAGCAACCCTGGAGGGGGCACGAAGACCCAGTACTTC. It encodes CASNPGGGTKTQYF.